The T cell receptor beta chain described here comes from a study of blood T cell repertoires in COVID-19. Study-level background: The origin of the acute and convalescent COVID-19 samples was the United States, Italy and Spain. T cells, B-cell-depleted T cells, or PBMCs provided the cDNA or gDNA that served as material.

Seattle researchers signed up patients amid active infection and tracked them longitudinally. Per the original methods: Cell counts per sample came from amplifying reference gene primers. Sequencing was performed with immunoSEQ multiplex PCR; in TCRdb, only in-frame clones are kept and a portion is missing. That table is the source of V, J and clone size, and D and trimming were worked out from the DNA. Of 250,000 to 350,000 clones in the sample, about 86% were seen once. The clonotype was recovered from a woman between 70 and 85 years old with COVID-19, enrolled during active disease. What was sequenced was peripheral blood.

The CDR3 DNA reads TGCGCCAGCAGCTTGCCGGGACAGGGGGCAGGCGAGCAGTACTTC. Protein sequence: CASSLPGQGAGEQYF. This chain joins TRBV5-1 and TRBJ2-7; 12 nucleotides line up with TRBD1. The junction had 5 bases not matched to a gene; V was cut back by 1 base and J by 6 bases. The CDR3 sequence is 15 residues long. Per the germline V gene, CDR1 is SGHRS and CDR2 is YFSETQ.